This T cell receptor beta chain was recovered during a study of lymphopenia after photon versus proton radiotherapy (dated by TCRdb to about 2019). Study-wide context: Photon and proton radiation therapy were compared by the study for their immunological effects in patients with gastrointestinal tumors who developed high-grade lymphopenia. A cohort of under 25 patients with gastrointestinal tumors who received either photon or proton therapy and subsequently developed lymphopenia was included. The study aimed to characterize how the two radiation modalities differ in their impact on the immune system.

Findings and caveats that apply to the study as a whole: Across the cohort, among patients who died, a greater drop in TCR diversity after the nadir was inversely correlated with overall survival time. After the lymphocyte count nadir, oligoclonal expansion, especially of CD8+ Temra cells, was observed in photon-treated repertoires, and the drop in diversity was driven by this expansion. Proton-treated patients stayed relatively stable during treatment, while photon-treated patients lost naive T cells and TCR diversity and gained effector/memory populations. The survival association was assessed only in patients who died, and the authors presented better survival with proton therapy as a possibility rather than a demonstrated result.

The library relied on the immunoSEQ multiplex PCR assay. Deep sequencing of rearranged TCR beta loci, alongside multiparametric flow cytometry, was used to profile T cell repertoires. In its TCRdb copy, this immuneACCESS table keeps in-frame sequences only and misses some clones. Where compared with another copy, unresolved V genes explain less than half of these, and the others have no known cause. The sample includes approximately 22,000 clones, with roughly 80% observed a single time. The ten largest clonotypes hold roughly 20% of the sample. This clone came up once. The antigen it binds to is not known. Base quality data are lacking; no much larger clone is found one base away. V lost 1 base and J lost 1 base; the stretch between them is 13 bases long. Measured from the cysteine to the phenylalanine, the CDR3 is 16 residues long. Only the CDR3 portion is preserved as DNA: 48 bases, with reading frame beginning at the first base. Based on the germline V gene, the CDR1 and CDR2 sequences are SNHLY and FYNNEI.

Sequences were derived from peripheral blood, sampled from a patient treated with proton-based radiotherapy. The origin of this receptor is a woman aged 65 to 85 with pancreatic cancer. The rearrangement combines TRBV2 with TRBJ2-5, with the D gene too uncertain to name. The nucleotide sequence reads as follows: TGTGCCAGCAGTGAAGATATCGGGCGGAGCCAAGAGACCCAGTACTTC. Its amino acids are CASSEDIGRSQETQYF. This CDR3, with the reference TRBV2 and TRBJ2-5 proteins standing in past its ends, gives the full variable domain EPEVTQTPSHQVTQMGQEVILRCVPISNHLYFYWYRQILGQKVEFLVSFYNNEISEKSEIFDDQFSVERPDGSNFTLKIRSTKLEDSAMYFCASSEDIGRSQETQYFGPGTRLLVL.